This T cell receptor beta chain is drawn from a study of blood T cell repertoires in COVID-19 (dated by TCRdb to the early 2020s). Regarding the complete study: The collaborator samples originated in the United States, Italy and Spain and spanned the acute and convalescent phases of COVID-19. The prospective study material was composed of cDNA or gDNA derived from T cells, B-cell-depleted T cells, or PBMCs. Subjects who had been exposed to COVID-19, were actively infected with it, or had recovered from it provided the deeply sampled blood TCRbeta repertoires that made up the dataset. A freely available public database, intended as a resource for researchers studying the immune response to SARS-CoV-2, is where the repertoires were released. The samples were drawn from two sources: the first 160 participants of the ongoing ImmuneRACE study, and 1,254 subjects contributed by 6 global collaborators. Nearly every sample came with metadata listing a de-identified subject ID, COVID-19 status, age in years and sex. Where HLA class I and class II types were available, the types were taken from metadata supplied by the sample provider, not from assay-based typing.

Enrolling through a virtual design, the prospective study's participants ranged in age from about 18 to 89 years and lived across about two dozen United States geographic areas. To assign participants to cohorts, the prospective study relied on clinical history that participants themselves reported in a screening survey and a study questionnaire. For ImmuneRACE Cohort 3, a participant was defined as recovered based on two consecutive negative NP/OP PCR tests, clearance by a healthcare professional, or resolution of symptoms. In the prospective study, whole blood, serum and a nasopharyngeal or oropharyngeal swab were collected from each participant by mobile phlebotomists. Participants in the prospective study had the option to provide additional blood draws and questionnaires over a roughly two-month period. Before DNA extraction, blood samples from the prospective study were shipped at room temperature or frozen.

The immunoSEQ Assay, a bias-controlled multiplex PCR, was used to amplify TCRbeta CDR3 regions from genomic DNA. As for the authors' bioinformatics: Nucleated cell counts per sample were estimated from amplification of reference gene primers within the assay. Sequence reads were collapsed and filtered to measure the absolute abundance of every unique TCRbeta CDR3 rearrangement. For each sample, productive Simpson clonality was calculated as the square root of Simpson's diversity index over productive rearrangements. TCRdb holds this immuneACCESS table with in-frame rearrangements only. Some clones are missing; in checked studies, unresolved V genes explain under half, and the rest has no known cause. V and J calls and clone size follow that table, whereas D and trimming were derived from the DNA. The sample contains approximately 400,000 clones, around four fifths of them found a single time. The top ten hold approximately 5% of the sample.

There are 15 amino acids in the CDR3, from cysteine to phenylalanine inclusive. Left in the record is the CDR3 DNA by itself, 45 bases read in frame from the first base. The germline V gene (reference sequence) provides CDR1 LNHDA and CDR2 SQIVND. The V and J ends are trimmed by 0 bases and 7 bases, leaving 10 bases between them. Here is what the overall study found, with its caveats: The quantity of clinical and demographic metadata differed by source and by participant and was supplied without curation.

This clone was seen more than once but under ten times. Its antigen is currently not known. Base-call qualities are not available, and no considerably larger clone is one nucleotide away. The chain is encoded by TRBV19 joined to TRBJ1-6; too little of a D gene remains to name it. The clonotype comes from a woman in her 50s who had recovered from COVID-19. The specimen sequenced was PBMCs or T cells enriched from blood (not recorded which). The CDR3 has the sequence CASSIDPVGNSPLHF. The nucleotide sequence is TGTGCCAGTAGTATAGATCCGGTCGGGAATTCACCCCTCCACTTT.